This passage covers 14 T cell receptor beta chains from one sample sequenced in a study of T cell responses to AZD1222 COVID-19 vaccine. Assay: immunoSEQ multiplex PCR; the TCRdb copy retains only in-frame clones and omits some. This sample has about 120,000 clones, with roughly 90% found just once. The sample consisted of peripheral blood, taken on day 0 of AZD1222 vaccination. Source of these receptors: an adult in good health.

Only a few counts were recorded for this clone. This rearrangement joins TRBV7-2 to TRBJ1-3, with a tentative D call TRBD1 (6 bases). Germline V gives CDR1 SGHTA, CDR2 FQGNSA. Trimming removed 0 bases at V and 0 bases at J, with 18 bases between. CDR3 length: 19 amino acids. CDR3 sequence: CASSLAPALKTGSGNTIYF. CDR3 DNA: TGTGCCAGCAGCTTAGCCCCGGCCCTAAAGACAGGCTCTGGAAACACCATATATTTT.

The chain couples TRBV5-1 to TRBJ1-5; D uncertain. Germline V gives CDR1 SGHRS, CDR2 YFSETQ. The CDR3 contains 14 residues. The germline V and J ends were trimmed by 0 bases and 1 base, with 5 bases remaining between them. This CDR3 is CASSLGLSNQPQHF. The CDR3 DNA sequence: TGCGCCAGCAGCTTGGGTCTGAGCAATCAGCCCCAGCATTTT.

CDR3 sequence reads: CASSLRQGPITYEQYF. The CDR3 nucleotides are TGTGCCAGCAGCTTAAGGCAGGGGCCAATCACCTACGAGCAGTACTTC. The gene calls are TRBV13 and TRBJ2-7; possibly TRBD1 for D (6 bases). Trimming took 2 bases from V and 2 from J, leaving 16 bases between them. The CDR3 has 16 amino acids. CDR1 is PRHDT, CDR2 FYEKMQ, per germline (reference sequence).

This chain uses TRBV5-6 with TRBJ1-5; D is possibly TRBD1 (6 bases). V lost 0 bases, J lost 3 bases, and 13 bases lay in between. CDR1 is SGHDT, CDR2 YYEEEE, per germline. The CDR3 extends over 16 amino acids. For the CDR3, the DNA is TGTGCCAGCAGCTTGGTCGCGCAGGGGTCCAATCAGCCCCAGCATTTT. It yields the protein CASSLVAQGSNQPQHF. The full variable domain, its missing parts supplied by reference TRBV5-6 and TRBJ1-5, is DAGVTQSPTHLIKTRGQQVTLRCSPKSGHDTVSWYQQALGQGPQFIFQYYEEEERQRGNFPDRFSGHQFPNYSSELNVNALLLGDSALYLCASSLVAQGSNQPQHFGDGTRLSIL.

The chain has TRBV6-5 and TRBJ1-5; 7 bases line up with TRBD1. The CDR3 extends over 14 amino acids. Germline-derived CDR1 and CDR2 are MNHEY and SVGAGI. The J segment lost 7 bases and the V segment lost 5 bases, leaving 8 bases of the junction unmatched. CDR3 DNA sequence: TGTGCCAGCAGTACACGACAGGGAGGCCAGCCCCAGCATTTT. It encodes CASSTRQGGQPQHF.

The chain is built from TRBV27 and TRBJ2-2, with TRBD2 matching 12 bases. Germline trimming cut 7 bases from V and 0 bases from J; bases unmatched to any gene: 15. Germline CDR1 reads MNHEY; CDR2 reads SMNVEV (reference sequence). The CDR3 is 20 amino acids. The CDR3 loop is CASTPIRLAGDLANTGELFF. The DNA for the CDR3 is TGTGCCAGCACCCCGATCAGACTAGCGGGGGACCTAGCGAACACCGGGGAGCTGTTTTTT.

V and J are TRBV6-2 or TRBV6-3 and TRBJ1-6; D uncertain. This CDR3 is built from 14 residues. Germline CDR1 and CDR2: MNHEY and SVGEGT. V lost 3 bases to trimming and J lost 11 bases, with 14 bases between them. CDR3 region: CASSYPDWGTPLHF. The CDR3 coding sequence is TGTGCCAGCAGTTATCCTGATTGGGGTACACCCCTCCACTTT.

CDR3 in DNA: TGTGCCAGCAGCAAAGTACCCAGGGGGAACACTGAAGCTTTCTTT. Amino acids: CASSKVPRGNTEAFF. The V gene is TRBV21-1, the J gene TRBJ1-1; the listed D gene, TRBD1, was not tested against the DNA. TRBV21-1 is designated a pseudogene. The CDR3 runs 15 residues.

The chain recombines TRBV11-1 with TRBJ2-3; D is undetermined. Trimming pared 1 base from V and 5 bases from J, leaving 1 base between. This CDR3 is 11 amino acids long. The germline gives CDR1 SGHAT, CDR2 FQDESV (reference sequence). CDR3 amino acids: CASSLVDTQYF. The CDR3, as DNA: TGTGCCAGCAGCTTAGTAGATACGCAGTATTTT.

The V call is TRBV7-2, the J call TRBJ2-5, with TRBD2 identical over 14 bases. From germline, CDR1 is SGHTA and CDR2 FQGNSA. V was clipped by 5 bases and J by 5 bases; unmatched bases: 4. This CDR3 contains 15 residues. In DNA form, the CDR3 reads TGTGCCAGCAGCCCCTGGACTAGCGGGGGGGAGACCCAGTACTTC. Protein product: CASSPWTSGGETQYF.

This clone showed up just once. The chain employs TRBV6-2 or TRBV6-3 and TRBJ1-1, with D hard to call. The V gene's germline CDR1 is MNHEY and CDR2 SVGEGT. The CDR3 is 15 amino acids. V dropped 4 bases and J dropped 0 bases, with 12 bases sitting between them. The CDR3 loop is CASSSNSRVNTEAFF. The CDR3 DNA reads TGTGCCAGCAGTTCAAATTCTAGGGTGAACACTGAAGCTTTCTTT.

This sequence joins TRBV5-1 and TRBJ1-4, with D possibly TRBD1 on 5 matching bases. This CDR3 region has 14 residues. Looked up from germline, CDR1 is SGHRS and CDR2 is YFSETQ. The ends were cut back, 2 bases at V and 7 bases at J, with 12 bases in the middle. In DNA form, the CDR3 reads TGCGCCAGCAGCTTAGGGGTGAGAGGTGAAAAACTGTTTTTT. This encodes CASSLGVRGEKLFF.

The genes are TRBV6-2 or TRBV6-3 and TRBJ2-7, with TRBD2 matching over 8 bases. Germline V gene data show CDR1 as MNHEY and CDR2 as SVGEGT. V was pared by 5 bases and J by 0 bases, with 6 bases of the junction left unmatched. The CDR3 is made up of 15 amino acids. Written as DNA, the CDR3 is TGTGCCAGCAGTAGAGCGGGGGCCCGCTCCTACGAGCAGTACTTC. This codes for CASSRAGARSYEQYF.

The genes are TRBV27 and TRBJ1-2; TRBD1 aligns across 7 bases. CDR1 and CDR2 from the germline V gene are MNHEY and SMNVEV (reference sequence). The CDR3 has 15 amino acids. V was clipped by 1 base and J by 4 bases; unmatched bases: 6. The CDR3 DNA sequence: TGTGCCAGCAGTTTATTGGGACAGTCGGCCTATGGCTACACCTTC. Translated, it gives CASSLLGQSAYGYTF.